Listed here are 24 T cell receptor beta chains from one sample, sequenced in a study of blood T cell repertoires in COVID-19. Generated by immunoSEQ multiplex PCR, the TCRdb table keeps only in-frame clones and is missing some. The table records 100,000 to 150,000 clones, approximately 85% of them present only once. Sequenced: peripheral blood. The source is an elderly woman with COVID-19, enrolled during active disease.

The chain employs TRBV11-2 and TRBJ1-3; D remains unclear. CDR1 is SGHAT and CDR2 is FQNNGV in the germline V gene. Trimming took 5 bases from V and 2 from J, leaving 16 bases between them. The CDR3 sequence is 16 residues long. Here the CDR3 reads CASSPNRVGAGNTIYF. CDR3 coding DNA: TGTGCCAGCAGCCCTAACCGGGTGGGAGCTGGAAACACCATATATTTT.

CDR3: CASSLYSFSPGTQYF. CDR3 nucleotide sequence: TGTGCCAGCAGCTTATACTCTTTTTCTCCGGGGACCCAGTACTTC. V and J are TRBV7-2 and TRBJ2-5; no clear D. Germline lookup yields CDR1 SGHTA and CDR2 FQGNSA. V lost 2 bases and J 7 bases, leaving 17 bases between the germline ends. CDR3 length: 15 amino acids.

This chain joins TRBV7-2 and TRBJ1-2; TRBD1 matches at 7 bases. The V gene's germline CDR1 is SGHTA and CDR2 FQGNSA. V lost 4 bases to trimming and J lost 2 bases; unmatched junction nucleotides: 4. The CDR3 is 14 amino acids. The CDR3 coding sequence is TGTGCCAGCAGCTCAGGGACAGTAAACTATGGCTACACCTTC. This codes for CASSSGTVNYGYTF.

The gene calls are TRBV5-4 and TRBJ2-7; the D gene is possibly TRBD2 (6 bases). Germline CDR1 is SGHNT and CDR2 is YYREEE (reference sequence). The CDR3 consists of 12 residues. The germline V and J ends were trimmed by 3 bases and 4 bases, with 8 bases remaining between them. CDR3 loop: CASSSSGYEQYF. The CDR3 DNA reads as TGTGCCAGCAGCTCGAGCGGGTACGAGCAGTACTTC.

The table lists this clone with a few counts. The rearrangement links TRBV29-1 to TRBJ2-3; D not resolved. Germline V gene data show CDR1 as SQVTM and CDR2 as ANQGSEA. This CDR3 is built from 13 residues. Trimming left V 4 bases short and J 5 bases short, with 13 bases between. CDR3 protein: CSVAPYLLDTQYF. CDR3 sequence (DNA): TGCAGCGTTGCCCCCTACCTACTAGATACGCAGTATTTT.

This clone has a single count. The V call is TRBV5-1, the J call TRBJ1-2; 7 positions match TRBD1. The CDR3 totals 14 residues. After removal of 1 base from V and 7 bases from J, the junction contained 7 bases not matched to a gene. Germline V gene sequence: CDR1 SGHRS, CDR2 YFSETQ. The CDR3 loop is CASSLHRGIIGYTF. DNA for the CDR3: TGCGCCAGCAGCTTGCACAGGGGAATAATTGGCTACACCTTC.

The chain joins TRBV19 to TRBJ2-3; tentative D call: TRBD1 (5 bases). V lost 3 bases and J 4 bases, leaving 11 bases between the germline ends. Germline CDR1 and CDR2: LNHDA and SQIVND (reference sequence). The CDR3 runs to 14 residues. CDR3 protein: CASSIRQSADTQYF. The CDR3 bases are TGTGCCAGTAGTATTCGACAGTCGGCAGATACGCAGTATTTT.

The chain is built from TRBV28 and TRBJ2-5, with D possibly matching TRBD2 (6 bases). Per germline, CDR1 MDHEN and CDR2 SYDVKM. Trimming stripped 2 bases from V and 3 bases from J, with 7 bases between. CDR3 size: 13 residues. The CDR3 bases are TGTGCCAGCAGTTTACCGGGAGAAGAGACCCAGTACTTC. Encoded protein: CASSLPGEETQYF.

The chain links TRBV6-5 to TRBJ1-1; TRBD1 agrees at 8 bases. CDR1 is MNHEY and CDR2 is SVGAGI in the germline V gene. The CDR3 consists of 14 residues. After removal of 6 bases from V and 3 bases from J, the junction contained 6 bases not matched to a gene. The CDR3, as DNA: TGTGCCAGCAGGGACAGGGCGAAAGACACTGAAGCTTTCTTT. This sequence encodes CASRDRAKDTEAFF.

For the CDR3, the DNA is TGCGCCAGCAGCTTAAGTAGCGGGATGAACACCGGGGAGCTGTTTTTT. Protein product: CASSLSSGMNTGELFF. The chain has TRBV5-1 and TRBJ2-2; TRBD2 aligns across 8 bases. Trimming removed 2 bases from V and 1 base from J; junction bases left unmatched: 4. The V gene's germline CDR1 is SGHRS and CDR2 YFSETQ. There are 16 residues in the CDR3.

This chain joins TRBV11-2 and TRBJ2-1, with D possibly matching TRBD1 (6 bases). The V gene lost 5 bases and the J gene lost 13 bases, with 18 bases spanning the gap. Germline V gives CDR1 SGHAT, CDR2 FQNNGV. This CDR3 is 13 amino acids long. The DNA for the CDR3 is TGTGCCAGCAGCCCCCGGGACACTTCAACTCAGTTCTTC. It yields the protein CASSPRDTSTQFF. The full variable domain, its missing parts supplied by reference TRBV11-2 and TRBJ2-1, is EAGVAQSPRYKIIEKRQSVAFWCNPISGHATLYWYQQILGQGPKLLIQFQNNGVVDDSQLPKDRFSAERLKGVDSTLKIQPAKLEDSAVYLCASSPRDTSTQFFGPGTRLTVL.

The chain is built from TRBV12-5 and TRBJ1-5, with 8 nucleotides matching TRBD1. The V gene's germline CDR1 is LGHNT and CDR2 FRNRAP. The CDR3 extends over 15 amino acids. V lost 7 bases to trimming and J lost 3 bases; unmatched junction nucleotides: 8. The CDR3 region has the DNA TGTGCTAGTGCCCTCGGACAGGGAATCAATCAGCCCCAGCATTTT. This gives the protein CASALGQGINQPQHF.

Concerning this clone: A much larger clone is a single base away; this may be a read error. The gene calls are TRBV11-3 and TRBJ2-2; D uncertain. Germline V CDR1 and CDR2: SGHNT, YENEEA. V was cut by 5 bases and J by 2 bases, with 3 bases left in between. There are 12 residues in the CDR3. The DNA of the CDR3 is TGTGCCAGCAGCCCTAACACCGGGGAGCTGTTTTTT. Translating gives CASSPNTGELFF.

In nucleotides, the CDR3 is TGTGCCAGCAGAGGTAGCGATGGCTACGAGCAGTACTTC. Residues: CASRGSDGYEQYF. J is TRBJ2-7 and V is TRBV2; maybe TRBD2 (5 bases). The V gene's germline CDR1 is SNHLY and CDR2 FYNNEI. Trimming took 6 bases from V and 3 from J, leaving 12 bases between them. The CDR3 has 13 residues.

The V gene is TRBV3-1 (or the pseudogene TRBV3-2), the J gene TRBJ2-7; D gene unclear. Trimming removed 4 bases at V and 3 bases at J, with 7 bases between. The germline CDR1 and CDR2 sequences are LGHDT and YNNKEL (reference sequence). The CDR3 has 12 residues. The CDR3 coding sequence is TGTGCCAGCAGCCCAGACGGCTACGAGCAGTACTTC. Its translation is CASSPDGYEQYF.

The V and J genes are TRBV6-5 and TRBJ2-5, with TRBD2 as a possible D gene (5 bases). CDR1 is MNHEY and CDR2 is SVGAGI in the germline V gene. There are 15 residues in the CDR3. Trimming cost V 6 bases and J 5 bases, with 19 bases left between them. CDR3 nucleotides: TGTGCCAGCAGCCCCAAAGTGCGGGTGTGGGAGACCCAGTACTTC. Protein sequence: CASSPKVRVWETQYF.

The chain combines TRBV5-4 with TRBJ2-3; D might be TRBD2 (5 bases). The CDR3 consists of 15 residues. Germline V CDR1 and CDR2: SGHNT, YYREEE (reference sequence). The ends were cut back, 4 bases at V and 0 bases at J, with 12 bases in the middle. The CDR3 DNA sequence: TGTGCCAGCAGCCTACCCCAGCGGAGCACAGATACGCAGTATTTT. Its protein product is CASSLPQRSTDTQYF.

This clone was detected a few times. This chain uses TRBV19 with TRBJ1-3; D ambiguous. With 2 bases removed from V and 0 bases from J, the gap between germline ends came to 11 bases. The CDR3 extends over 16 amino acids. In germline, CDR1 is LNHDA, CDR2 SQIVND (reference sequence). The CDR3 sequence is CASSISPSTSGNTIYF. The CDR3, as DNA: TGTGCCAGTAGTATATCCCCGAGTACCTCTGGAAACACCATATATTTT.

The chain employs TRBV19 and TRBJ1-6; 8 bases line up with TRBD1. The CDR3 is 15 amino acids. Germline values: CDR1 LNHDA, CDR2 SQIVND (reference sequence). Losses at the gene ends were 5 bases for V and 5 bases for J; bases not matched to a gene: 5. The CDR3 DNA sequence: TGTGCCAGTAGTTTCCCGGGACAGGATAATTCACCCCTCCACTTT. This translates into CASSFPGQDNSPLHF. The full variable domain, rest sourced from reference TRBV19 and TRBJ1-6, is DGGITQSPKYLFRKEGQNVTLSCEQNLNHDAMYWYRQDPGQGLRLIYYSQIVNDFQKGDIAEGYSVSREKKESFPLTVTSAQKNPTAFYLCASSFPGQDNSPLHFGNGTRLTVT.

V usage is TRBV10-3 and J usage is TRBJ1-3; possible D gene TRBD1, 5 bases. The germline V gene encodes CDR1 ENHRY and CDR2 SYGVKD. This CDR3 region has 14 residues. V was clipped by 5 bases and J by 4 bases, with 12 bases between them. The CDR3 nucleotides are TGTGCCATCAGTCCAAGGACATCAGGAAACACCATATATTTT. As protein: CAISPRTSGNTIYF.

CDR3 protein: CASSYDGTRVGDTQYF. In nucleotides, the CDR3 is TGTGCCAGCAGTTACGACGGGACACGGGTAGGAGATACGCAGTATTTT. The rearrangement uses TRBV6-2 or TRBV6-3 and TRBJ2-3, with a tentative D call TRBD1 (6 bases). Germline-derived CDR1 and CDR2 are MNHEY and SVGEGT. This CDR3 is built from 16 residues. The germline V and J ends were trimmed by 2 bases and 5 bases, with 17 bases remaining between them.

V gene TRBV11-2 combines with J gene TRBJ1-3, with D possibly being TRBD1 (5 bases). V lost 4 bases and J 0 bases, leaving 13 bases between the germline ends. Germline V gene lookup returns CDR1 SGHAT and CDR2 FQNNGV. The CDR3 covers 16 residues. The CDR3 is CASSSGTQSSGNTIYF. The CDR3 nucleotides read TGTGCCAGCAGCTCGGGGACTCAGAGCTCTGGAAACACCATATATTTT.

V usage is TRBV6-6 and J usage is TRBJ2-7; 9 bases map to TRBD1. Germline V gene lookup returns CDR1 MNHNY and CDR2 SVGAGI (reference sequence). The junction had 7 bases not matched to a gene; V was cut back by 6 bases and J by 4 bases. The CDR3 runs 14 residues. The CDR3 loop is CASSHGQGSYEQYF. The CDR3 DNA reads as TGTGCCAGCAGCCACGGACAGGGGTCGTACGAGCAGTACTTC.

The chain carries TRBV7-2 and TRBJ2-3, with 9 positions matching TRBD1. Trimming removed 5 bases from V and 9 bases from J; junction bases left unmatched: 15. Germline V lookup: CDR1 SGHTA, CDR2 FQGNSA. The CDR3 covers 16 residues. The CDR3 DNA reads as TGTGCCAGCAGCGTACTGGGACAGGGATCCATGGGCACGCAGTATTTT. Translation: CASSVLGQGSMGTQYF.